This T cell receptor beta chain is drawn from a study of T cell responses to AZD1222 COVID-19 vaccine. Trimming took 4 bases from V and 8 from J, leaving 17 bases between them. The CDR3 runs to 15 residues. Germline values: CDR1 KGHDR, CDR2 SFDVKD. Clones were sequenced by immunoSEQ multiplex PCR, and TCRdb holds only the in-frame ones, with some missing. Found here are more than 150,000 clones, more than 85% of them singletons; the top ten hold 1.5%. Recipients boosted at about 4 weeks or about 12 weeks are pooled. The sample here was peripheral blood, taken 28 days after the second AZD1222 dose. This clonotype was obtained from an adult who received the AZD1222 COVID-19 vaccine. The chain is built from TRBV24-1 and TRBJ2-1; D uncertain. The CDR3 DNA follows: TGTGCCACCAGTGACCCCGGACGGAATCGGGATGAGCAGTTCTTC. Translating it yields CATSDPGRNRDEQFF.